The 20 T cell receptor beta chains below were found in one sample sequenced in a study of OX40 agonist ivuxolimab in advanced cancers. TCRdb keeps only in-frame clones here, not all; method: immunoSEQ multiplex PCR. The sample consists of 10,000 to 13,000 clones, about three quarters of them appearing once. The sample here was CD4+ or CD8+ T cells sorted from blood, taken in a trial of the OX40 agonist ivuxolimab. Source of these receptors: an adult with an advanced solid tumor such as melanoma, head and neck, liver or kidney cancer.

The chain carries TRBV19 and TRBJ1-5, with unresolved D. From germline, CDR1 is LNHDA and CDR2 SQIVND (reference sequence). Trimming cost V 4 bases and J 1 base, with 11 bases left between them. The CDR3 loop spans 15 amino acids. DNA of the CDR3: TGTGCCAGTAGTAGATTAGGGCAAAGCAATCAGCCCCAGCATTTT. Translation gives CASSRLGQSNQPQHF. The whole variable domain, filled in from reference TRBV19 and TRBJ1-5, reads DGGITQSPKYLFRKEGQNVTLSCEQNLNHDAMYWYRQDPGQGLRLIYYSQIVNDFQKGDIAEGYSVSREKKESFPLTVTSAQKNPTAFYLCASSRLGQSNQPQHFGDGTRLSIL.

The gene calls are TRBV19 and TRBJ2-2; D may correspond to TRBD1 or TRBD2 (6 bases each). Trimming took off 3 bases at V and 5 bases at J, with 10 bases between the two ends. Per germline, CDR1 LNHDA and CDR2 SQIVND (reference sequence). CDR3 length equals 14 residues. This chain's CDR3 is CASSMTGATGELFF. CDR3 nucleotides: TGTGCCAGTAGTATGACGGGGGCGACCGGGGAGCTGTTTTTT.

J is TRBJ2-3 and V is TRBV6-5; no clear D gene. Per germline, CDR1 MNHEY and CDR2 SVGAGI. The CDR3 extends over 15 amino acids. The V and J ends lost 6 bases and 5 bases respectively, with 18 bases between them. The CDR3 is CASRITLGFVDTQYF. Here the CDR3 DNA reads TGTGCCAGCAGAATAACCCTAGGGTTTGTAGATACGCAGTATTTT.

V and J are TRBV11-2 and TRBJ2-1, with 9 bases aligning to TRBD1. The J segment lost 6 bases and the V segment lost 1 base, leaving 7 bases of the junction unmatched. Germline V gives CDR1 SGHAT, CDR2 FQNNGV. The CDR3 runs 16 residues. The CDR3 sequence: CASSLVPDRGGNEQFF. The CDR3 region has the DNA TGTGCCAGCAGCTTAGTCCCGGACAGGGGAGGCAATGAGCAGTTCTTC.

This sequence joins TRBV28 and TRBJ1-1; 8 positions agree with TRBD1. Germline CDR1 reads MDHEN; CDR2 reads SYDVKM. The CDR3 spans 14 residues. V was clipped by 6 bases and J by 7 bases; unmatched bases: 10. This CDR3 is CASREPGQEIEAFF. The CDR3 nucleotides are TGTGCCAGCAGGGAACCGGGACAGGAAATTGAAGCTTTCTTT.

As to this clone: At one end the junction does not follow the germline gene, possibly because of a read error. V is TRBV6-4 and J is TRBJ2-3; D not resolved. The CDR3 runs to 17 residues. CDR1 and CDR2 (germline): MRHNA, SNTAGT. CDR3 in DNA: TGTGCCAGCAGTTACTCCCCGCGGACGGCCAGCACAGATACGCAGTATTTT. It specifies CASSYSPRTASTDTQYF.

The chain links TRBV5-1 to TRBJ1-2; 8 bases fit TRBD1. Germline values: CDR1 SGHRS, CDR2 YFSETQ. This CDR3 has 14 residues. Unmatched junction bases numbered 6, after V lost 0 bases and J lost 8 bases. The CDR3: CASSLAGGSGGYTF. CDR3 nucleotides: TGCGCCAGCAGCTTGGCAGGGGGCTCTGGAGGCTACACCTTC.

The chain carries TRBV4-1 and TRBJ2-5; tentatively, D is TRBD1 (6 bases). CDR1 MGHRA and CDR2 YSYEKL come from the germline V gene. This CDR3 has 18 residues. The ends were cut back, 1 base at V and 5 bases at J, with 23 bases in the middle. This chain's CDR3 is CASSQVIAGDVIGETQYF. The CDR3 nucleotides read TGCGCCAGCAGCCAAGTAATAGCAGGGGACGTGATTGGGGAGACCCAGTACTTC.

V and J are TRBV29-1 and TRBJ2-7, with TRBD1 matching 7 bases. Germline assignment: CDR1 SQVTM and CDR2 ANQGSEA. V trimming: 6 bases; J trimming: 5 bases; junction bases outside the gene matches: 10. The CDR3 is 13 residues long. The CDR3 is CSVVGTVKHEQYF. The DNA for the CDR3 is TGCAGCGTAGTCGGGACAGTTAAGCACGAGCAGTACTTC.

The chain uses TRBV7-8 and TRBJ2-2; 7 positions agree with TRBD1. Germline V gives CDR1 SGHVS, CDR2 FQNEAQ. The CDR3 is 15 amino acids. V gave up 5 bases and J gave up 1 base; unmatched junction bases: 4. The chain's CDR3 is CASSPRTGNTGELFF. The CDR3 nucleotides read TGTGCCAGCAGCCCTCGGACAGGGAACACCGGGGAGCTGTTTTTT.

The gene calls are TRBV4-1 and TRBJ2-5; D is undetermined. CDR3 length: 13 amino acids. The V gene's germline CDR1 is MGHRA and CDR2 YSYEKL. V was clipped by 3 bases and J by 0 bases, with 5 bases between them. This chain's CDR3 is CASSQGNQETQYF. CDR3 coding DNA: TGCGCCAGCAGCCAGGGGAACCAAGAGACCCAGTACTTC.

This rearrangement joins TRBV27 to TRBJ2-1; D gene uncertain. Per the germline V gene, CDR1 is MNHEY and CDR2 is SMNVEV (reference sequence). The CDR3 has 13 amino acids. Trimming removed 3 bases at V and 9 bases at J, with 12 bases between. CDR3 DNA: TGTGCCAGCAGTTTGTTTAGGGAAGGTGAGCAGTTCTTC. This codes for CASSLFREGEQFF.

This chain links TRBV5-1 with TRBJ2-5, with 10 bases lining up with TRBD2. With V trimmed by 3 bases and J by 4 bases, 9 bases remained unmatched. The CDR3 contains 16 residues. Germline V gene data show CDR1 as SGHRS and CDR2 as YFSETQ. CDR3 nucleotides: TGCGCCAGCAGCTCCCCAGGGACTAGCGTGGGAGAGACCCAGTACTTC. This gives the protein CASSSPGTSVGETQYF.

As to this clone: A read error likely explains this, since a far larger clone differs by one base. The same CDR3 can be traced to other DNA sequences in this sample. This chain links TRBV7-9 with TRBJ2-2, with 8 bases matching TRBD2. In germline, CDR1 is SEHNR, CDR2 FQNEAQ (reference sequence). J gave up 4 bases and V 4 bases, and 8 bases lay outside the gene matches. The CDR3 loop spans 16 amino acids. The CDR3 loop is CASSSPGGGFTGELFF. In DNA form, the CDR3 reads TGTGCCAGCAGCTCCCCGGGGGGGGGTTTCACCGGGGAGCTGTTTTTT.

The chain carries TRBV7-6 and TRBJ2-6; the match to TRBD1 covers 8 bases. Unmatched junction bases numbered 6, after V lost 5 bases and J lost 3 bases. The CDR3 sequence is 16 residues long. In germline, CDR1 is SGHVS, CDR2 FNYEAQ. The CDR3 spells CASSLQGAGGANVLTF. The CDR3 region has the DNA TGTGCCAGCAGCCTCCAGGGGGCGGGTGGGGCCAACGTCCTGACTTTC. Looking up the rest from reference TRBV7-6 and TRBJ2-6 gives the full variable domain: GAGVSQSPRYKVTKRGQDVALRCDPISGHVSLYWYRQALGQGPEFLTYFNYEAQQDKSGLPNDRFSAERPEGSISTLTIQRTEQRDSAMYRCASSLQGAGGANVLTFGAGSRLTVL.

V is TRBV29-1 and J is TRBJ2-5, with D tentatively TRBD1 or TRBD2 (5 bases each). The CDR3 has 12 residues. Per germline, CDR1 SQVTM and CDR2 ANQGSEA. Between the trimmed V and J ends, which lost 2 bases and 5 bases, there was a span of 9 bases. In DNA form, the CDR3 reads TGCAGCGTTGAACAGGGAGTGGAGACCCAGTACTTC. Residues: CSVEQGVETQYF.

This chain connects TRBV6-1 to TRBJ2-7; D gene uncertain. The germline V gene encodes CDR1 MNHNS and CDR2 SASEGT. The CDR3 runs 15 residues. With 3 bases removed from V and 4 bases from J, the gap between germline ends came to 16 bases. The CDR3 loop is CASSDGQVPFYEQYF. CDR3 nucleotides: TGTGCCAGCAGTGACGGTCAGGTACCTTTTTACGAGCAGTACTTC.

This chain links TRBV5-6 with TRBJ1-5; 8 positions match TRBD1. The germline CDR1 and CDR2 sequences are SGHDT and YYEEEE. V was pared by 4 bases and J by 6 bases, with 3 bases of the junction left unmatched. The CDR3 has 13 residues. DNA for the CDR3: TGTGCCAGCAGCCCAGGACAGGGTCAGCCCCAGCATTTT. It translates to CASSPGQGQPQHF.

The chain links TRBV7-8 to TRBJ1-5, with TRBD1 as a possible D gene (5 bases). This CDR3 contains 16 residues. CDR1 and CDR2 from the germline V gene are SGHVS and FQNEAQ. The V gene lost 4 bases and the J gene lost 2 bases, with 15 bases spanning the gap. The CDR3 loop reads CASSSGLPGGNQPQHF. The CDR3 region has the DNA TGTGCCAGCAGCTCAGGGCTCCCCGGGGGCAATCAGCCCCAGCATTTT.

The chain is built from TRBV27 and TRBJ2-7; D remains unclear. With 3 bases removed from V and 3 bases from J, the gap between germline ends came to 9 bases. This CDR3 comprises 13 residues. The germline gives CDR1 MNHEY, CDR2 SMNVEV (reference sequence). CDR3 bases: TGTGCCAGCAGTTTGGGCAGAGGCTACGAGCAGTACTTC. Encoded protein: CASSLGRGYEQYF.